A single sample gave rise to the 17 T cell receptor beta chains below, sequenced in a study of T-cell reconstitution after alpha-beta-depleted transplantation in children. Researchers prepared the TCRbeta library using unique molecular identifiers, the study reports. MiXCR, applied by TCRdb to the PCR reads, yields one record per CDR3 protein. The sample holds some 600,000 distinct CDR3 sequences; 16% are singletons and the top ten take about 1.1%. This sample comprised PBMCs from the stem cell graft donor, obtained from the stem cell graft. These receptors originate from a human donor who donated a stem cell graft to a child with acute myeloid leukemia.

This clonotype has just a few counts. The chain combines TRBV5-1 with TRBJ1-1, with D uncertain. The germline gives CDR1 SGHRS, CDR2 YFSETQ. Trimming cost V 4 bases and J 3 bases, with 13 bases left between them. CDR3 size: 14 residues. The CDR3 loop is CASSIRSSDTEAFF. The CDR3 coding sequence is TGCGCCAGCAGCATTCGGTCCAGTGACACTGAAGCTTTCTTT.

There are a few counts of this clonotype. This chain uses TRBV6-2 or TRBV6-3 with TRBJ1-2; the D gene is possibly TRBD1 (6 bases). V was clipped by 8 bases and J by 4 bases, with 14 bases between them. The length of the CDR3 is 13 residues. Germline V gives CDR1 MNHEY, CDR2 SVGEGT. In DNA, the CDR3 is TGTGCCAGCCGCCGGGACATCCCCTATGGCTACACCTTC. Translating gives CASRRDIPYGYTF.

This chain links TRBV11-2 with TRBJ2-3; D is perhaps TRBD1 (5 bases). The ends were cut back, 2 bases at V and 5 bases at J, with 17 bases in the middle. Germline-derived CDR1 and CDR2 are SGHAT and FQNNGV. CDR3 length equals 16 residues. The CDR3 DNA is TGTGCCAGCAGCTTACAACGCAGCGAAGGGGTAGATACGCAGTATTTT. This encodes CASSLQRSEGVDTQYF. Complete variable domain (other parts from reference TRBV11-2 and TRBJ2-3): EAGVAQSPRYKIIEKRQSVAFWCNPISGHATLYWYQQILGQGPKLLIQFQNNGVVDDSQLPKDRFSAERLKGVDSTLKIQPAKLEDSAVYLCASSLQRSEGVDTQYFGPGTRLTVL.

V usage is TRBV7-9 and J usage is TRBJ2-1; D is possibly TRBD2 (6 bases). Germline assignment: CDR1 SEHNR and CDR2 FQNEAQ (reference sequence). This CDR3 region has 12 residues. Trimming pared 5 bases from V and 16 bases from J, leaving 18 bases between. CDR3 sequence reads: CASSNPRDFAFF. For the CDR3, the DNA is TGTGCCAGCAGCAACCCCCGGGACTTCGCTTTCTTC.

CDR3 nucleotides: TGTGCCAGCAGCTCGCTTCAAGGGAACCTAGCCAAAAACATTCAGTACTTC. It is translated as CASSSLQGNLAKNIQYF. The chain carries TRBV7-2 and TRBJ2-4; D remains ambiguous. The CDR3 has 17 residues. V was trimmed by 4 bases and J by 0 bases, leaving 16 bases between them. Germline values: CDR1 SGHTA, CDR2 FQGNSA.

As to this clonotype: A much larger clone sits a single nucleotide away, making a read error possible. The chain uses TRBV29-1 and TRBJ2-5; D might be TRBD1 or TRBD2, each matching 5 bases. CDR1 is SQVTM, CDR2 ANQGSEA, per germline. The CDR3 loop spans 14 amino acids. The CDR3 DNA reads TGCAGCGTCGGGGCTAGCATGTACCAAAAGACCCAGTACTTC. Translation: CSVGASMYQKTQYF.

The rearrangement uses TRBV7-8 and TRBJ2-7; D ambiguous. The V end lost 10 bases, the J end lost 5 bases, and 18 bases lay between the germline ends. Germline values: CDR1 SGHVS, CDR2 FQNEAQ. This CDR3 spans 13 amino acids. The CDR3 spells CATSREAKHEQYF. The CDR3 DNA reads TGTGCCACCTCCCGCGAGGCTAAGCACGAGCAGTACTTC.

This clonotype was picked up many times. The genes are TRBV29-1 and TRBJ1-2; TRBD1 is a possible D gene (6 bases). Germline assignment: CDR1 SQVTM and CDR2 ANQGSEA. The CDR3 is made up of 11 amino acids. V was clipped by 4 bases and J by 5 bases, with 8 bases between them. CDR3 coding DNA: TGCAGCGTTGGGGGGACATATGGCTACACCTTC. Its protein product is CSVGGTYGYTF. Variable domain in full (rest from reference TRBV29-1 and TRBJ1-2): SAVISQKPSRDICQRGTSLTIQCQVDSQVTMMFWYRQQPGQSLTLIATANQGSEATYESGFVIDKFPISRPNLTFSTLTVSNMSPEDSSIYLCSVGGTYGYTFGSGTRLTVV.

Ten or more counts support this clonotype. This rearrangement joins TRBV12-3 or TRBV12-4 to TRBJ2-5; TRBD2 is a possible D gene (5 bases). The CDR3 covers 14 residues. Trimming shortened V by 3 bases and J by 1 base, and 9 bases separated the two germline ends. The CDR3 DNA follows: TGTGCCAGCAGTTTTGAGGGCAGCCAAGAGACCCAGTACTTC. It specifies CASSFEGSQETQYF.

The rearrangement links TRBV4-1 to TRBJ2-3; 11 bases match TRBD2. V shed 0 bases and J 6 bases; nucleotides not matched to a gene: 8. The CDR3 runs to 17 residues. Germline loops: CDR1 MGHRA, CDR2 YSYEKL. In nucleotides, the CDR3 is TGCGCCAGCAGCCAAGATGTCCCTAGCGGGGGGCTGGATACGCAGTATTTT. Its protein is CASSQDVPSGGLDTQYF.

This clonotype was detected a few times. V usage is TRBV6-6 and J usage is TRBJ2-7, with 7 bases that match TRBD2. CDR1 and CDR2 (germline): MNHNY, SVGAGI (reference sequence). The CDR3 totals 13 residues. With V trimmed by 11 bases and J by 3 bases, 10 bases remained unmatched. DNA of the CDR3: TGTGCCGCGGTCGGGGGGTCCAACTACGAGCAGTACTTC. This encodes CAAVGGSNYEQYF.

In its sample, this clonotype was seen many times. The chain links TRBV20-1 to TRBJ1-1; 7 nucleotides match TRBD1. The germline V gene has CDR1 DFQATT and CDR2 SNEGSKA (reference sequence). The trim removed 6 bases at V and 3 bases at J, leaving 10 bases unmatched. CDR3 length: 14 residues. For the CDR3, the DNA is TGCAGTGCCGTACAGGGGAACGTGGACACTGAAGCTTTCTTT. Encoded protein: CSAVQGNVDTEAFF.

The rearrangement uses TRBV29-1 and TRBJ2-3, with D possibly being TRBD2 (6 bases). V lost 7 bases and J lost 1, with 18 bases in between. The CDR3 totals 15 residues. The germline gives CDR1 SQVTM, CDR2 ANQGSEA. The CDR3 nucleotides read TGCAGCGCCTGGGCGGGGAAACTGCGCACAGATACGCAGTATTTT. Translating it yields CSAWAGKLRTDTQYF.

A remark on this clonotype: This clone may be a read error of a much larger clone one base away. The rearrangement uses TRBV9 and TRBJ2-7; 9 positions match TRBD1. Germline values: CDR1 SGDLS, CDR2 YYNGEE. The CDR3 loop spans 14 amino acids. The junction had 9 bases not matched to a gene; V was cut back by 5 bases and J by 6 bases. CDR3 residues: CASSAGQGACEQYF. CDR3 DNA: TGTGCCAGCAGTGCGGGACAGGGAGCCTGCGAGCAGTACTTC.

The chain joins TRBV7-6 to TRBJ2-5, with 7 positions matching TRBD1. Trimming took 1 base from V and 1 from J; bases not matched to a gene: 3. The CDR3 is 15 amino acids. CDR1 and CDR2 from the germline V gene are SGHVS and FNYEAQ. CDR3 amino acids: CASSLVGTVQETQYF. CDR3 bases: TGTGCCAGCAGCTTAGTAGGGACAGTCCAAGAGACCCAGTACTTC.

The chain recombines TRBV4-3 with TRBJ2-2; 8 bases fit TRBD2. CDR1 LGHNA and CDR2 YSLEER come from the germline V gene. The CDR3 runs to 17 residues. Trimming cost V 7 bases and J 2 bases; bases outside gene matches: 12. CDR3 DNA sequence: TGCGCCAGCACCTCTCTAGCGGGTGACTCTAACACCGGGGAGCTGTTTTTT. Translating it yields CASTSLAGDSNTGELFF.

This clonotype was seen a few times. J is TRBJ2-1 and V is TRBV5-1; the D is unclear. This CDR3 contains 15 residues. Germline lookup yields CDR1 SGHRS and CDR2 YFSETQ. Between the trimmed V and J ends, which lost 0 bases and 1 base, there was a span of 8 bases. DNA for the CDR3: TGCGCCAGCAGCTTGGGAGGATGGTCCTACAATGAGCAGTTCTTC. Encoded protein: CASSLGGWSYNEQFF.